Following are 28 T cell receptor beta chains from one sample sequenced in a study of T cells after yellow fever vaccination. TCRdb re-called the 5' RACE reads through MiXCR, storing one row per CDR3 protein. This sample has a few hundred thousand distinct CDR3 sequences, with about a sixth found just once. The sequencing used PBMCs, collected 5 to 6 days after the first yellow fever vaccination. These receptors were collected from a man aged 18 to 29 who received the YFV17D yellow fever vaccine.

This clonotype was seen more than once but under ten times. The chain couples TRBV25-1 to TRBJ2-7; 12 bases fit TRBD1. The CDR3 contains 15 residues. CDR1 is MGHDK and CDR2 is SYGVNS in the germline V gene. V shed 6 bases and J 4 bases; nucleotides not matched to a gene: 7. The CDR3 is CASSAPGQGAYEQYF. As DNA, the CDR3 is TGTGCCAGCAGCGCTCCGGGACAGGGGGCATACGAGCAGTACTTC.

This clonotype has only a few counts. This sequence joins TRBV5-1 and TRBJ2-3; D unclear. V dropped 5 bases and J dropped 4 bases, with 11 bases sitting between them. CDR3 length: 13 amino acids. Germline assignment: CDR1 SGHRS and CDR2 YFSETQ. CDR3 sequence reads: CASSISFSDTQYF. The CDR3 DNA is TGCGCCAGCAGTATTTCCTTCTCAGATACGCAGTATTTT.

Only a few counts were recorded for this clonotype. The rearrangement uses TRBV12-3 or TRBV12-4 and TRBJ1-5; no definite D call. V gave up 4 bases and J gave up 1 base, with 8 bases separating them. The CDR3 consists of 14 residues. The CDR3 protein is CASSSSASNQPQHF. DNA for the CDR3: TGTGCCAGCAGTTCCTCGGCAAGCAATCAGCCCCAGCATTTT.

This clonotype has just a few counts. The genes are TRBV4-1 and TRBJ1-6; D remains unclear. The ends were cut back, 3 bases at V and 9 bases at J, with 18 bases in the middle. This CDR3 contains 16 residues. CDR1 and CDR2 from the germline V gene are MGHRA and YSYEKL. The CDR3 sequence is CASSQVPASVGSPLHF. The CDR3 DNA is TGCGCCAGCAGCCAGGTCCCAGCGTCGGTTGGTTCACCCCTCCACTTT.

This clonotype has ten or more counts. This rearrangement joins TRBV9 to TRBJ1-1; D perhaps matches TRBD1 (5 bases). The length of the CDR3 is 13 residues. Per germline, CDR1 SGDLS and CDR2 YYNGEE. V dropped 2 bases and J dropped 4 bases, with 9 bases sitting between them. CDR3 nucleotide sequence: TGTGCCAGCAGCGTGGGGGGTAGCACTGAAGCTTTCTTT. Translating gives CASSVGGSTEAFF.

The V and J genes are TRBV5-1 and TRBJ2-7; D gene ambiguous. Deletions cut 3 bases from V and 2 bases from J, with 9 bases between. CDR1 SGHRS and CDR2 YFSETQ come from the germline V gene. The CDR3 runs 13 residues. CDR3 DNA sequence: TGCGCCAGCAGCTCGACTTCCACCTACGAGCAGTACTTC. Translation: CASSSTSTYEQYF. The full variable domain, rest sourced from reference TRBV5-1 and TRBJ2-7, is KAGVTQTPRYLIKTRGQQVTLSCSPISGHRSVSWYQQTPGQGLQFLFEYFSETQRNKGNFPGRFSGRQFSNSRSEMNVSTLELGDSALYLCASSSTSTYEQYFGPGTRLTVT.

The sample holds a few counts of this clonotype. The CDR3 loop is CASSLTQADQPQHF. CDR3 DNA sequence: TGTGCCAGCAGCTTAACCCAGGCAGATCAGCCCCAGCATTTT. The rearrangement uses TRBV7-2 and TRBJ1-5; D gene uncertain. The germline gives CDR1 SGHTA, CDR2 FQGNSA. V was clipped by 2 bases and J by 5 bases, with 10 bases between them. This CDR3 region has 14 residues. Complete variable domain (other parts from reference TRBV7-2 and TRBJ1-5): GAGVSQSPSNKVTEKGKDVELRCDPISGHTALYWYRQSLGQGLEFLIYFQGNSAPDKSGLPSDRFSAERTGGSVSTLTIQRTQQEDSAVYLCASSLTQADQPQHFGDGTRLSIL.

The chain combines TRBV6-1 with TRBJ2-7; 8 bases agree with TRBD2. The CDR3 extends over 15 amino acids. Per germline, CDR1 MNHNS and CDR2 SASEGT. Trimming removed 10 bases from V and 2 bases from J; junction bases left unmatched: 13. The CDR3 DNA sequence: TGTGCCACCGAAGGGAGGAGTAGCGGGGCCTACGAGCAGTACTTC. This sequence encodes CATEGRSSGAYEQYF.

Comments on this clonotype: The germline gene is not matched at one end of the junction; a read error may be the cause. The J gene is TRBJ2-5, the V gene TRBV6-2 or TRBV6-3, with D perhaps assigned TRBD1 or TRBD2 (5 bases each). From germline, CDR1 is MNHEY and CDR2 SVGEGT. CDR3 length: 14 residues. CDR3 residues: CDSSPDGGQETQYF. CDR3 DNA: TGTGACAGCAGTCCCGATGGGGGCCAAGAGACCCAGTACTTC.

The CDR3 coding sequence is TGTGCCTGGAGTCTCATCCATGTGACCCCCGGCGAGCAGTACTTC. Translating gives CAWSLIHVTPGEQYF. This chain uses TRBV30 with TRBJ2-7; D is ambiguous. The CDR3 loop spans 15 amino acids. Between the trimmed V and J ends, which lost 2 bases and 6 bases, there was a span of 20 bases. Germline values: CDR1 GTSNPN, CDR2 SVGIG (reference sequence).

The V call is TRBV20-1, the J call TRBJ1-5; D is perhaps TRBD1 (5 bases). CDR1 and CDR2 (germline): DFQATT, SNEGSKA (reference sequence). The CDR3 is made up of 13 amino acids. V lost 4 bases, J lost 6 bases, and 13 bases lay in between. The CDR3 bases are TGCAGTGCTAACCTGCCAGGGAGTCAGCCCCAGCATTTT. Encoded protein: CSANLPGSQPQHF.

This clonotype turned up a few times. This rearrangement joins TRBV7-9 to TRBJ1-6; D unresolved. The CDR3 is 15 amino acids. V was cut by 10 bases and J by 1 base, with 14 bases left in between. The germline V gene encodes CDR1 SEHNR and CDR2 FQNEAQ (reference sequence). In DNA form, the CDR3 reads TGTGCCATCCGCCGGGGTACGTCCTATAATTCACCCCTCCACTTT. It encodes CAIRRGTSYNSPLHF.

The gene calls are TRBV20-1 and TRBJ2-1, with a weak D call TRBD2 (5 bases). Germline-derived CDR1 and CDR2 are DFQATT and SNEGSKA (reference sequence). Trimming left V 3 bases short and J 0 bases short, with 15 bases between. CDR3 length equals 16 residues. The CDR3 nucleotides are TGCAGTGCTAGTGTTTACGGGATGAGCTCCTACAATGAGCAGTTCTTC. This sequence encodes CSASVYGMSSYNEQFF.

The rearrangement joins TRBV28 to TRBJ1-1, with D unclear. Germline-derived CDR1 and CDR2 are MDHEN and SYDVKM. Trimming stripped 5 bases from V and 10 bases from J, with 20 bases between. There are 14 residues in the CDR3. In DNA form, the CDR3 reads TGTGCCAGCAGTATGGCTGGGTCCGCTACGGGAGCTTTCTTT. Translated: CASSMAGSATGAFF.

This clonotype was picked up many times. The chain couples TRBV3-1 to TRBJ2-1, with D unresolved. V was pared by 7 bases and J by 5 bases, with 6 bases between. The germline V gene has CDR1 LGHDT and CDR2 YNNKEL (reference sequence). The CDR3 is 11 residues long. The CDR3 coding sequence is TGTGCCAGCATGATGGACAATGAGCAGTTCTTC. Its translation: CASMMDNEQFF.

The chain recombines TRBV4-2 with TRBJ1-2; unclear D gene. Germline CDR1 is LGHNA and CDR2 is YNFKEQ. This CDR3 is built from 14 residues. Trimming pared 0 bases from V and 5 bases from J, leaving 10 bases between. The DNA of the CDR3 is TGTGCCAGCAGCCAAGATATTGGAGGGTATGGCTACACCTTC. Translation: CASSQDIGGYGYTF.

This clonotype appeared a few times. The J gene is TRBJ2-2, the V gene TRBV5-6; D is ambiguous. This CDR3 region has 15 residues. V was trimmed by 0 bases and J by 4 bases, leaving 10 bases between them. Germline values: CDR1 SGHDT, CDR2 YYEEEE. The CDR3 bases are TGTGCCAGCAGCTTGGTCACCCCGGGCACCGGGGAGCTGTTTTTT. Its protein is CASSLVTPGTGELFF.

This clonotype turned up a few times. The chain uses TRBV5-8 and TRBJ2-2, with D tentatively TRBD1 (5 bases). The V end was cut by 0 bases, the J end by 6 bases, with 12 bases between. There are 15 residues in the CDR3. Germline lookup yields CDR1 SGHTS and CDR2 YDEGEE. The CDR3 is CASSLARVHAGELFF. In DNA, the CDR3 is TGTGCCAGCAGCTTGGCCAGGGTTCACGCCGGGGAGCTGTTTTTT.

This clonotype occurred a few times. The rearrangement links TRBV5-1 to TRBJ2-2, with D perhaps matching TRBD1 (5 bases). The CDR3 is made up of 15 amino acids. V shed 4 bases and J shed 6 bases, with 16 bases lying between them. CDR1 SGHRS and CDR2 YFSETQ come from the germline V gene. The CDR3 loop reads CASSGRDVIAGELFF. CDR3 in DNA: TGCGCCAGCAGCGGCAGGGATGTTATTGCCGGGGAGCTGTTTTTT.

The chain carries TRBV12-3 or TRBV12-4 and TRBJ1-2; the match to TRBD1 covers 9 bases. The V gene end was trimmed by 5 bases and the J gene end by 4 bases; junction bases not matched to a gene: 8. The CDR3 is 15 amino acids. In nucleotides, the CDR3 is TGTGCCAGCAGTCGTCCGGGACAGGGCCTCTATGGCTACACCTTC. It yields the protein CASSRPGQGLYGYTF.

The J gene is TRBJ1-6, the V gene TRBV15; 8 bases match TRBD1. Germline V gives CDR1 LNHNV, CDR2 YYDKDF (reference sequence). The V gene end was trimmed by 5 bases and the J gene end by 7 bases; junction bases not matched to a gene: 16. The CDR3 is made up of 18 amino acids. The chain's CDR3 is CATSPSNPRTGRNSPLHF. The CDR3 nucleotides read TGTGCCACCAGCCCGTCGAACCCGCGGACAGGGCGAAATTCACCCCTCCACTTT.

The CDR3 DNA is TGTGCCAGCAGCATTCAATCTTATGGCTACACCTTC. It translates to CASSIQSYGYTF. J is TRBJ1-2 and V is TRBV7-2, with D hard to call. Germline values: CDR1 SGHTA, CDR2 FQGNSA. V shed 5 bases and J shed 5 bases, with 9 bases lying between them. This CDR3 region has 12 residues.

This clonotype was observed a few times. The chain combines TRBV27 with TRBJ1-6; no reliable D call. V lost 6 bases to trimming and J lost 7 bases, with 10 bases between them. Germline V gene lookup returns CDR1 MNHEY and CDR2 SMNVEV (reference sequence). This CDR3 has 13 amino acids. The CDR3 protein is CASSPRENSPLHF. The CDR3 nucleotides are TGTGCCAGCAGCCCTCGGGAAAATTCACCCCTCCACTTT.

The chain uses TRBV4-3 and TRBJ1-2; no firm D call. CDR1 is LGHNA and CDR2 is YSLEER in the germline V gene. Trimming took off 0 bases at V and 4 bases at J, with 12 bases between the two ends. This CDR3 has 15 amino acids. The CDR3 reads CASSQEPGRSYGYTF. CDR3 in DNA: TGCGCCAGCAGCCAAGAACCAGGAAGGAGCTATGGCTACACCTTC.

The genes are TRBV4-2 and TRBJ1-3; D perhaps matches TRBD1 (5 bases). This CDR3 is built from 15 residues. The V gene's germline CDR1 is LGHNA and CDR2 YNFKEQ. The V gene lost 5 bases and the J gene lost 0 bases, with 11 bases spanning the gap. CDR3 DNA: TGTGCCAGCAGCATGGCAGGGAACTCTGGAAACACCATATATTTT. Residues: CASSMAGNSGNTIYF.

Written as DNA, the CDR3 is TGCGCCAGCAGCCAAGATTCTGGACCATCCGAAGCTTTCTTT. Translation gives CASSQDSGPSEAFF. V usage is TRBV4-1 and J usage is TRBJ1-1; no reliable D call. This CDR3 has 14 amino acids. Germline loops: CDR1 MGHRA, CDR2 YSYEKL. V lost 0 bases, J lost 8 bases, and 13 bases lay in between.

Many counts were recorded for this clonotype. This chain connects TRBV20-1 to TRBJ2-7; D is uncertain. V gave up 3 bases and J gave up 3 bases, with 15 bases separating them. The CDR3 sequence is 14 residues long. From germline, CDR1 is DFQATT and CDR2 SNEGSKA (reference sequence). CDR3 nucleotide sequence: TGCAGTGCTAGGTTGAGCGTCACCCGCTACGAGCAGTACTTC. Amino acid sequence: CSARLSVTRYEQYF.

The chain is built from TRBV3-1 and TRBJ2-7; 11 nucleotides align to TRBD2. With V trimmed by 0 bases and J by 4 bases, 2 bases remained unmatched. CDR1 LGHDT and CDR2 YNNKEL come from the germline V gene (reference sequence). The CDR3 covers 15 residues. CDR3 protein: CASSQDRLAGYEQYF. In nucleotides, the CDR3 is TGTGCCAGCAGCCAAGATCGACTAGCGGGGTACGAGCAGTACTTC.